This section outlines one TCR delta chain sequence together with its context. The antigen is unknown. Only one base separates this from a far larger clonotype, so it likely reflects a read error. This CDR3 is also generated by other DNA sequences in the sample. This specimen comes from a study of γδ T cells in repeated Plasmodium falciparum infection. Study in general: Timepoints: baseline, immediately before selected infections, and 21 days after every infection.

Flow sorting of PBMC yielded separate Vgamma9/Vdelta2+ and Vdelta2-negative gammadelta T cell populations for bulk repertoire analysis. The length of the CDR3 is 17 residues. The germline gives CDR1 GEAIGNYY, CDR2 EKD. Trimming stripped 2 bases from V and 0 bases from J, with 18 bases between. TCRdb re-called clones from the multiplex PCR reads via CATT. The table has 55,000 to 70,000 delta-chain clones, 1.7% seen once. General observations from the study: Many TCRgamma sequences overlapped between individuals in stable Vgamma9/Vdelta2+ repertoires.

The chain has TRDV2 and TRDJ1, with D perhaps matching TRDD3 (6 bases). The sequence was obtained from a pool of human donors (malaria-infected and uninfected, not separated). Sequenced: gamma-delta T cells from blood. CDR3 coding DNA: TGTGCCTGTGACAACCCTGGGGCCCCGGGAGACACCGATAAACTCATCTTT. It is translated as CACDNPGAPGDTDKLIF.